These T cell receptor beta chains were read from a single sample in a study of neurological immune-mediated disorders. Each CDR3 protein gets one entry after TCRdb re-called the 5' RACE reads with MiXCR. This sample yields about 57,000 distinct CDR3 sequences, of which 10% to 15% are seen a single time; over 8.5% belongs to the top ten. Sequencing input: PBMCs. The receptors here all came from a woman aged 55 to 70 with HTLV-1-associated myelopathy (HAM/TSP). CDR3s include the opening cysteine and the closing phenylalanine or tryptophan. Each record gives: V gene, D gene, J gene, clone size, CDR3 protein, CDR3 DNA. The D gene is left open where the match is weak. Expanded clones get a size class; other rows say once, few or many, or leave the size out.

>TRBV3-1|TRBD1|TRBJ1-2|many
CASTNRGDGYTF
TGTGCCAGCACGAACAGGGGCGATGGCTACACCTTC
>TRBV4-1|TRBD2|TRBJ2-1|many
CASSPPRIAGLNEQFF
TGCGCCAGCAGCCCCCCCCGAATAGCGGGACTCAATGAGCAGTTCTTC
>TRBV12-3/TRBV12-4|-|TRBJ1-2|-
CARSFSPGKGLDAYGYTF
TGTGCCAGAAGTTTCTCCCCGGGAAAAGGATTGGATGCCTATGGCTACACCTTC
>TRBV9|-|TRBJ1-1|many
CASQPPLNTEAFF
TGTGCCAGCCAACCCCCGTTGAACACTGAAGCTTTCTTT
>TRBV3-1|-|TRBJ2-5|many
CASSQGHQETQYF
TGTGCCAGCAGCCAAGGACACCAAGAGACCCAGTACTTC
>TRBV5-1|TRBD2|TRBJ2-1|many
CASSLGTSGRALSDEQFF
TGCGCCAGCAGCTTGGGGACTAGCGGGAGGGCCTTGAGTGATGAGCAGTTCTTC
>TRBV3-1|TRBD1|TRBJ2-7|-
CATRQGSGDEQYF
TGTGCCACTAGACAGGGTAGTGGCGACGAGCAGTACTTC
>TRBV10-3|-|TRBJ1-5|many
CAISAGSSNQPQHF
TGTGCCATCTCGGCCGGGAGTAGCAATCAGCCCCAGCATTTT
>TRBV4-2|TRBD2|TRBJ2-1|few
CASSQGERDNNEQFF
TGTGCCAGCAGCCAAGGAGAGCGGGATAACAATGAGCAGTTCTTC
>TRBV7-9|-|TRBJ2-1|few
CASSTEGRSYNEQFF
TGTGCCAGCAGCACAGAGGGGAGATCCTACAATGAGCAGTTCTTC
>TRBV27|-|TRBJ2-3|many
CASSFSAEPTDTQYF
TGTGCCAGCAGTTTCTCAGCGGAGCCCACAGATACGCAGTATTTT
>TRBV3-1|-|TRBJ2-4|many
CASSQDGVVTTKNIQYF
TGTGCCAGCAGCCAAGATGGGGTAGTCACGACCAAAAACATTCAGTACTTC
>TRBV15|-|TRBJ2-2|many
CATSRDRSTGELFF
TGTGCCACCAGCAGAGATCGGTCCACCGGGGAGCTGTTTTTT
>TRBV20-1|TRBD2|TRBJ2-3|many
CSATDVAGAGTDTQYF
TGCAGTGCAACGGACGTAGCGGGAGCTGGGACAGATACGCAGTATTTT
>TRBV4-1|-|TRBJ2-2|many
CASSQVDMGFTGELFF
TGCGCCAGCAGCCAAGTAGATATGGGGTTCACCGGGGAGCTGTTTTTT
>TRBV9|-|TRBJ1-2|once
CASSVGGAGYTF
TGTGCCAGCAGCGTTGGGGGGGCTGGCTACACCTTC
>TRBV28|-|TRBJ2-5|-
CASSLPQGVVETQYF
TGTGCCAGCAGTTTACCCCAAGGGGTCGTAGAGACCCAGTACTTC
>TRBV7-2|-|TRBJ2-5|many
CASSLGGPQETQYF
TGTGCCAGCAGCTTAGGTGGCCCCCAAGAGACCCAGTACTTC
>TRBV5-1|-|TRBJ2-7|many
CASSIRGPYEQYF
TGCGCCAGCAGCATCAGGGGTCCCTACGAGCAGTACTTC
>TRBV5-5|-|TRBJ2-7|many
CASSLAATPNYEQYF
TGTGCCAGCAGCTTGGCAGCTACCCCTAACTACGAGCAGTACTTC
>TRBV10-3|TRBD1|TRBJ2-1|many
CAISDLTRQGYNEQFF
TGTGCCATCAGTGATTTGACGAGACAGGGTTACAATGAGCAGTTCTTC
>TRBV20-1|TRBD2|TRBJ2-3|many
CSASSGSTDTQYF
TGCAGTGCTTCTAGCGGAAGCACAGATACGCAGTATTTT
>TRBV6-6|TRBD2|TRBJ2-7|-
CASSYGTSGRYEQYF
TGTGCCAGCAGTTACGGGACTAGCGGGAGGTACGAGCAGTACTTC
>TRBV5-6|TRBD1|TRBJ1-2|many
CASGGQGNYGYTF
TGTGCCTCAGGGGGACAGGGGAACTATGGCTACACCTTC
>TRBV11-1|-|TRBJ2-7|-
CASSPGTGLYEQYF
TGTGCCAGCAGCCCCGGGACTGGCCTGTACGAGCAGTACTTC
>TRBV28|-|TRBJ2-3|many
CASSLGGAGTDTQYF
TGTGCCAGCAGTTTAGGGGGGGCTGGGACAGATACGCAGTATTTT
>TRBV12-3/TRBV12-4|TRBD1|TRBJ2-5|-
CASSTDRVETQYF
TGTGCCAGCAGTACTGACAGGGTCGAGACCCAGTACTTC
>TRBV12-3/TRBV12-4|TRBD2|TRBJ2-3|many
CASSLRAGGFSDTQYF
TGTGCCAGCAGTTTGAGAGCGGGGGGTTTTTCAGATACGCAGTATTTT
>TRBV5-1|TRBD2|TRBJ2-4|many
CASSPGTSGDIQYF
TGCGCCAGCAGCCCCGGGACTAGCGGCGACATTCAGTACTTC
>TRBV20-1|TRBD2|TRBJ2-5|many
CSASSGLAGEWDPQYF
TGCAGTGCTAGCTCGGGACTAGCGGGCGAATGGGACCCCCAGTACTTC
>TRBV3-1|-|TRBJ2-7|many
CASSFARSSYEQYF
TGTGCCAGCAGCTTCGCTAGGAGCTCCTACGAGCAGTACTTC
>TRBV7-2|-|TRBJ1-5|many
CASTPDLGQPQHF
TGTGCCAGCACCCCGGACCTGGGCCAGCCCCAGCATTTT
>TRBV25-1|-|TRBJ2-5|once
CASSEGTQYF
TGTGCCAGCAGTGAGGGGACCCAGTACTTC
>TRBV5-1|-|TRBJ2-3|many
CASSLVVESDTQYF
TGCGCCAGCAGCTTGGTGGTAGAATCAGATACGCAGTATTTT
>TRBV4-1|-|TRBJ2-3|many
CASSPPGADTQYF
TGCGCCAGCAGCCCACCGGGCGCAGATACGCAGTATTTT
>TRBV20-1|TRBD2|TRBJ2-7|many
CSAKIAGVREQYF
TGCAGTGCTAAAATAGCGGGAGTCAGAGAGCAGTACTTC
>TRBV12-3/TRBV12-4|TRBD1|TRBJ1-4|many
CASSLVGTGKLFF
TGTGCCAGCAGCCTCGTTGGGACAGGAAAACTGTTTTTT
>TRBV10-3|TRBD1|TRBJ2-7|-
CAITKGTGGFYEQYF
TGTGCCATCACTAAAGGGACAGGGGGATTCTACGAGCAGTACTTC
>TRBV7-2|TRBD2|TRBJ2-1|many
CASSLRLAGTLYNEQFF
TGTGCCAGCAGCTTAAGACTAGCGGGAACCCTTTACAATGAGCAGTTCTTC